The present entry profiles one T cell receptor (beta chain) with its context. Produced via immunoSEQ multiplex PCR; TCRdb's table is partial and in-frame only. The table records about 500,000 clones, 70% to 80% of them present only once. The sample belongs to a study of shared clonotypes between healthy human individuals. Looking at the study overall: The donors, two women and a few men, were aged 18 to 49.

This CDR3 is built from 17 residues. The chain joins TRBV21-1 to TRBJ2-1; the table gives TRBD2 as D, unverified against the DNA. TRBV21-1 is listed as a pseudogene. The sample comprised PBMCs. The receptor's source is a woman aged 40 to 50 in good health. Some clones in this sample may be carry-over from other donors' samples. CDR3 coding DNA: TGTGCCAGCATCAGGACTAGCGGGAGGGCCGGACACAATGAGCAGTTCTTC. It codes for CASIRTSGRAGHNEQFF.